This TCR beta chain is drawn from a study of post-analysis software for immune sequencing data. Notes on the study in general: The study found TRBV5-6, TRBV5-1 and TRBV20-1 among a handful of TRBV segments more frequent in patients than controls. Batch-mates among the samples co-clustered strongly by F measure.

The TCR beta cDNA libraries contained unique molecular identifiers. One entry per CDR3 protein results from TCRdb running MiXCR on the PCR reads. The sample lists some 800,000 distinct CDR3 sequences, roughly 46% occurring once. Concerning this clonotype: Antigen specificity is unknown.

The CDR3 consists of 14 residues. V gave up 0 bases and J gave up 1 base, with 9 bases separating them. Germline V gives CDR1 DFQATT, CDR2 SNEGSKA (reference sequence). This sequence originates from a girl under 18 with multiple sclerosis. The sequenced material came from blood. This chain connects TRBV20-1 to TRBJ2-5; D unresolved. The CDR3 bases are TGCAGTGCTAGAGATCTTGACTCCCAAGAGACCCAGTACTTC. Residues: CSARDLDSQETQYF.